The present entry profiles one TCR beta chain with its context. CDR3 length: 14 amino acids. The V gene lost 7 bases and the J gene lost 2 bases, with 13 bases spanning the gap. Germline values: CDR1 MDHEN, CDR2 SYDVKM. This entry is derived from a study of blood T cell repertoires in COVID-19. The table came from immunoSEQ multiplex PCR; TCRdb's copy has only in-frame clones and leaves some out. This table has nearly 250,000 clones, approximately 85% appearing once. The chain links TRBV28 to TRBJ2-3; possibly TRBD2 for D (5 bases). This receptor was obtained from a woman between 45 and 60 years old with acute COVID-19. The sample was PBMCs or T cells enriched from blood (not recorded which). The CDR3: CASNPSGNTDTQYF. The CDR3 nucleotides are TGTGCCAGCAATCCTTCCGGGAACACAGATACGCAGTATTTT.